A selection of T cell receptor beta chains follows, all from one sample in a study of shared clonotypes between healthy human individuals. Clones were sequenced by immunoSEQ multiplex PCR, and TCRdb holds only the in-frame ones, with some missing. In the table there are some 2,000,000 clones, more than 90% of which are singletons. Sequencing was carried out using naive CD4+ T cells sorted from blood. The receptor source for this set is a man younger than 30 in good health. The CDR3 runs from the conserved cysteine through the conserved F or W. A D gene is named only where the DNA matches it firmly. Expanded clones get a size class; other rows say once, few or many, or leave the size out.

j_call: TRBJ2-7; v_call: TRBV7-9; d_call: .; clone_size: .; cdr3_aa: CASSLVPGSYEQYF; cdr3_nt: TGTGCCAGCAGCCTAGTACCCGGGAGCTACGAGCAGTACTTC
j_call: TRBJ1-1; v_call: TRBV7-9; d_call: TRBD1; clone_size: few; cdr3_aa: CASSSRQGPNTEAFF; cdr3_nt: TGTGCCAGCAGCTCCCGACAGGGTCCGAACACTGAAGCTTTCTTT
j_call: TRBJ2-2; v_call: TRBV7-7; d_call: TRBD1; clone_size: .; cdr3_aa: CASSRGTGGTGELFF; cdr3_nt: TGTGCTAGCAGTCGCGGGACAGGGGGCACCGGGGAGCTGTTTTTT
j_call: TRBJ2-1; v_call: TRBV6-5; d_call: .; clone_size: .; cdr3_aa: CASSYAGINEQFF; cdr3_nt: TGTGCCAGCAGTTACGCAGGGATCAACGAGCAGTTCTTC
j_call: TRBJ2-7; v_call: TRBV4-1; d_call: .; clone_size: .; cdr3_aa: CASSQDYGRGHEQYF; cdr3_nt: TGCGCCAGCAGCCAAGATTACGGAAGGGGCCACGAGCAGTACTTC
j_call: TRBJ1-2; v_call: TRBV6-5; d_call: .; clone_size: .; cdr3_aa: CASSYYADDPVGYTF; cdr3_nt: TGTGCCAGCAGTTACTATGCTGACGACCCGGTTGGCTACACCTTC
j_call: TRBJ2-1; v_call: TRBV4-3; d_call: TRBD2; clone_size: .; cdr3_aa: CASSQDNGRMHNEQFF; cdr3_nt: TGCGCCAGCAGCCAAGATAACGGGAGGATGCACAATGAGCAGTTCTTC
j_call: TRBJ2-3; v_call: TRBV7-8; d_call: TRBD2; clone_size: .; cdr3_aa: CASSSLGRGGTDTQYF; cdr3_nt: TGTGCCAGCAGCTCACTCGGGCGGGGGGGCACAGATACGCAGTATTTT
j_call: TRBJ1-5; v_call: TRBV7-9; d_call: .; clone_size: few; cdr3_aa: CASSLSAGDQPQHF; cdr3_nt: TGTGCCAGCAGCTTATCGGCAGGCGATCAGCCCCAGCATTTT
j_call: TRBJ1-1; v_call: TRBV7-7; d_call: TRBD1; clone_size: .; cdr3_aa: CASSVGGQVGKAFF; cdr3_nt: TGTGCTAGCAGCGTAGGAGGACAGGTGGGGAAAGCTTTCTTT
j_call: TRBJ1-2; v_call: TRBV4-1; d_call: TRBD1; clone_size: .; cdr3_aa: CASRPPGQGSRYTF; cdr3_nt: TGCGCCAGCAGGCCCCCGGGACAGGGTAGTCGCTACACCTTC
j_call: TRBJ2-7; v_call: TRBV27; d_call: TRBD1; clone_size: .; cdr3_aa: CASSSPGQGAREQYF; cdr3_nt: TGTGCCAGCAGCTCACCCGGACAGGGGGCGCGCGAGCAGTACTTC
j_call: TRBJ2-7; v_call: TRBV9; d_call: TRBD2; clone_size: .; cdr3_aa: CASSGASGAYEQYF; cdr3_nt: TGTGCCAGCAGCGGGGCTAGCGGGGCCTACGAGCAGTACTTC
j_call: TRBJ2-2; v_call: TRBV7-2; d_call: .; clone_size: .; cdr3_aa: CASSSVTGWGGELFF; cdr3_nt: TGTGCCAGCAGCTCCGTAACGGGCTGGGGCGGGGAGCTGTTTTTT
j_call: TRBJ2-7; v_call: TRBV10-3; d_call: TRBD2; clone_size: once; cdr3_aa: CAISDGAGGPYEQYF; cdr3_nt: TGTGCCATCAGTGACGGCGCGGGGGGGCCATACGAGCAGTACTTC
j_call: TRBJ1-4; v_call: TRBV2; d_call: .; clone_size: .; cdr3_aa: CASSVVRGKNEKLFF; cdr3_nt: TGTGCCAGCAGTGTAGTTCGGGGGAAGAATGAAAAACTGTTTTTT
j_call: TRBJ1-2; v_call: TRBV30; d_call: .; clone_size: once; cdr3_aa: CAWSTPGGRNYGYTF; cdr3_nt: TGTGCCTGGAGTACCCCCGGGGGGAGGAACTATGGCTACACCTTC
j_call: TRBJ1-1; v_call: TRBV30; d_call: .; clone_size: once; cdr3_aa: CAWKSGNTEAFF; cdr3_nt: TGTGCCTGGAAAAGCGGGAACACTGAAGCTTTCTTT
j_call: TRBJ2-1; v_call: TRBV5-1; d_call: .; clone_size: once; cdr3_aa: CASSLVSGAPEQFF; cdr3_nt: TGCGCCAGCAGCTTGGTTAGTGGGGCCCCAGAGCAGTTCTTC
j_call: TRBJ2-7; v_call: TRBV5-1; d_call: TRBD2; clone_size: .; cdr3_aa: CASSLAASGAYEQYF; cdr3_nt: TGCGCCAGCAGCTTGGCGGCTAGCGGCGCCTACGAGCAGTACTTC
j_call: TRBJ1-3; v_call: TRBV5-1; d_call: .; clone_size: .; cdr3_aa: CASSRWGDTIYF; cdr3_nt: TGCGCCAGCAGCCGATGGGGTGACACCATATATTTT
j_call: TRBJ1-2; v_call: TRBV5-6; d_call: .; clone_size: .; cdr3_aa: CASSLEGLNYGYTF; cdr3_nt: TGTGCCAGCAGCTTGGAGGGGCTTAACTATGGCTACACCTTC
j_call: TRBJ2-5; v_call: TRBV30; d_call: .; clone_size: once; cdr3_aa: CAWSVRMGETQYF; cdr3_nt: TGTGCCTGGAGTGTACGAATGGGCGAGACCCAGTACTTC
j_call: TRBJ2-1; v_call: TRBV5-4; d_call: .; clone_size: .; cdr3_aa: CASSWGLAADHNEQFF; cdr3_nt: TGTGCCAGCAGCTGGGGGTTAGCGGCAGATCACAATGAGCAGTTCTTC
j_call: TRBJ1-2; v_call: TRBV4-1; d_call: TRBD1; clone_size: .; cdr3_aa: CASSQGSTGQGNFAYGYTF; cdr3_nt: TGCGCCAGCAGCCAAGGATCAACGGGACAGGGGAACTTCGCCTATGGCTACACCTTC
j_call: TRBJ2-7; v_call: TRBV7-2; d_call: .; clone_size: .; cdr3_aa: CASSSGTRQYF; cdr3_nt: TGTGCCAGCAGCTCCGGGACGCGACAGTACTTC
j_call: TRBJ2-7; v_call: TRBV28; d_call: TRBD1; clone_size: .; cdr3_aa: CASSLLTGGRYEQYF; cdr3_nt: TGTGCCAGCAGTTTATTGACAGGGGGACGCTACGAGCAGTACTTC
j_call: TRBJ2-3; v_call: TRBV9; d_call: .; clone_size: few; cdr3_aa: CASSDYTDTQYF; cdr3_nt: TGTGCCAGCAGCGATTACACAGATACGCAGTATTTT
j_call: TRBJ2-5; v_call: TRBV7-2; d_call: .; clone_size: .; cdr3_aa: CASSFGGVETQYF; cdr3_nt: TGTGCCAGCAGCTTTGGGGGTGTAGAGACCCAGTACTTC
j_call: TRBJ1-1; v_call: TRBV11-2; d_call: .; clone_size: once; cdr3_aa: CASSLLQLNTEAFF; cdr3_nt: TGTGCCAGCAGCTTGTTACAGCTAAACACTGAAGCTTTCTTT
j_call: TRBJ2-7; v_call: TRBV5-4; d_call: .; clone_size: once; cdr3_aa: CASSLGGTLTYEQYF; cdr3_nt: TGTGCCAGCAGCTTAGGCGGGACCCTAACCTACGAGCAGTACTTC